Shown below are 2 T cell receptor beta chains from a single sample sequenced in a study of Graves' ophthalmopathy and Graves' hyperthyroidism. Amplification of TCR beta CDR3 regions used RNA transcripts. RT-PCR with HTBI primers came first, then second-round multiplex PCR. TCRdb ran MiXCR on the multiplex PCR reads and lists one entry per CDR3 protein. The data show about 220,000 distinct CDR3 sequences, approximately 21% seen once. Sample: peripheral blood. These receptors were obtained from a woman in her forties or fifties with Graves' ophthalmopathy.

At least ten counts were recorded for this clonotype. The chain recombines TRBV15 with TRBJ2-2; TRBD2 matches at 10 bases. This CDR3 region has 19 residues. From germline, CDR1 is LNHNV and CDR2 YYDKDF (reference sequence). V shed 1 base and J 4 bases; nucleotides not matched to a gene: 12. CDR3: CATSRASGRSGRATGELFF. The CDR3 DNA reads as TGTGCCACCAGCAGAGCCTCTGGTCGGAGCGGGAGGGCCACCGGGGAGCTGTTTTTT.

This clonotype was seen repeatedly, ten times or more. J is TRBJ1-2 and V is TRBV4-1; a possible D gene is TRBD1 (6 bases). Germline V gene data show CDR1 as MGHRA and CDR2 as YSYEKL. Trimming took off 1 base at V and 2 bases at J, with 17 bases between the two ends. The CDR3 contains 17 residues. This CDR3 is CASSQGSGAQTNYGYTF. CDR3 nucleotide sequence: TGCGCCAGCAGCCAAGGCTCAGGGGCGCAAACAAACTATGGCTACACCTTC.